This T cell receptor beta chain was identified during a study of identical twins. TCRdb ran MiXCR on the 5' RACE reads and lists one entry per CDR3 protein. Here the sample spans roughly 250,000 distinct CDR3 sequences, around an eighth being singletons. The sample comprised memory (CD45RO+) T cells sorted from blood. The receptor comes from a woman younger than 30 in good health.

CDR3 nucleotide sequence: TGTGCCACCAGCAGAGAAGTCGTGTACAGCGGGGGGAGCACAGATACGCAGTATTTT. It specifies CATSREVVYSGGSTDTQYF. V and J are TRBV15 and TRBJ2-3, with 9 nucleotides matching TRBD2. Germline CDR1 and CDR2: LNHNV and YYDKDF (reference sequence). CDR3 length equals 19 residues. Unmatched junction bases numbered 10, after V lost 0 bases and J lost 0 bases.